The 15 T cell receptor beta chains below were found in one sample sequenced in a study of identical twins. MiXCR, run by TCRdb on the 5' RACE reads, gives a single entry per CDR3 protein. The sample lists roughly 1,500,000 distinct CDR3 sequences; about 30% were seen once. Sequenced sample: cord blood. The receptors stem from a newborn girl in good health.

DNA of the CDR3: TGCAGCGCTTCCTGGACTAGCGGGAGCAGGAATGAGCAGTTCTTC. Protein product: CSASWTSGSRNEQFF. V usage is TRBV29-1 and J usage is TRBJ2-1, with TRBD2 identical over 13 bases. The CDR3 runs to 15 residues. With 7 bases clipped from V and 7 bases from J, the junction kept 10 bases outside the gene matches. Germline assignment: CDR1 SQVTM and CDR2 ANQGSEA.

The chain has TRBV2 and TRBJ2-1, with 10 bases lining up with TRBD2. The germline CDR1 and CDR2 sequences are SNHLY and FYNNEI. The CDR3 runs 17 residues. V lost 8 bases and J lost 5; bases outside the gene matches: 15. CDR3 protein: CASPRASGLAADNEQFF. In DNA form, the CDR3 reads TGTGCCAGCCCCCGGGCTTCCGGACTAGCGGCTGACAATGAGCAGTTCTTC.

This clonotype was counted only a few times. The chain joins TRBV7-9 to TRBJ2-1; 8 bases agree with TRBD2. The germline V gene has CDR1 SEHNR and CDR2 FQNEAQ (reference sequence). The V segment lost 5 bases and the J segment 0 bases; nucleotides outside the gene matches: 12. The CDR3 runs to 18 residues. CDR3 bases: TGTGCCAGCAGCCCTTCCTTTAGCGGGACACCCTCCTACAATGAGCAGTTCTTC. Amino acids: CASSPSFSGTPSYNEQFF. The complete variable domain, with remaining parts taken from reference TRBV7-9 and TRBJ2-1, reads DTGVSQNPRHKITKRGQNVTFRCDPISEHNRLYWYRQTLGQGPEFLTYFQNEAQLEKSRLLSDRFSAERPKGSFSTLEIQRTEQGDSAMYLCASSPSFSGTPSYNEQFFGPGTRLTVL.

The J gene is TRBJ2-3, the V gene TRBV7-2; no clear D. V lost 2 bases and J lost 0, with 9 bases in between. The CDR3 has 15 amino acids. Germline CDR1 is SGHTA and CDR2 is FQGNSA. CDR3: CASSLPSVSTDTQYF. The CDR3 DNA follows: TGTGCCAGCAGCTTACCGAGTGTAAGCACAGATACGCAGTATTTT.

This clonotype has just a few counts. The V and J genes are TRBV7-2 and TRBJ1-6; possible D gene TRBD1, 5 bases. This CDR3 is built from 15 residues. V dropped 1 base and J dropped 5 bases, with 9 bases sitting between them. Per the germline V gene, CDR1 is SGHTA and CDR2 is FQGNSA. CDR3 region: CASSLGGGNNSPLHF. Written as DNA, the CDR3 is TGTGCCAGCAGCTTAGGCGGGGGAAATAATTCACCCCTCCACTTT.

This chain joins TRBV2 and TRBJ2-1; D not certain. Germline CDR1 reads SNHLY; CDR2 reads FYNNEI. The V and J ends lost 0 bases and 8 bases respectively, with 8 bases between them. The CDR3 extends over 13 amino acids. The CDR3 DNA reads as TGTGCCAGCAGTGAAGCGCTTAGTGATGAGCAGTTCTTC. Amino acids: CASSEALSDEQFF. Full variable domain (missing parts from reference TRBV2 and TRBJ2-1): EPEVTQTPSHQVTQMGQEVILRCVPISNHLYFYWYRQILGQKVEFLVSFYNNEISEKSEIFDDQFSVERPDGSNFTLKIRSTKLEDSAMYFCASSEALSDEQFFGPGTRLTVL.

This clonotype has at least ten counts. The genes are TRBV7-2 and TRBJ2-1, with no clear D. V lost 1 base to trimming and J lost 8 bases, with 6 bases between them. The CDR3 sequence is 12 residues long. Germline loops: CDR1 SGHTA, CDR2 FQGNSA. The CDR3, as DNA: TGTGCCAGCAGCTTAGAGAGCTATGAGCAGTTCTTC. This sequence encodes CASSLESYEQFF.

This clonotype was detected only a few times. This chain joins TRBV12-3 or TRBV12-4 and TRBJ2-3, with unresolved D. The CDR3 spans 12 residues. The V gene lost 1 base and the J gene lost 12 bases, with 11 bases spanning the gap. CDR3 sequence reads: CASSLGLPYQYF. The CDR3 bases are TGTGCCAGCAGTTTAGGGCTCCCCTACCAGTATTTT.

This chain connects TRBV3-1 to TRBJ1-4; 9 positions match TRBD1. J gave up 7 bases and V 4 bases, and 7 bases lay outside the gene matches. Germline V gives CDR1 LGHDT, CDR2 YNNKEL (reference sequence). The CDR3 length is 15 residues. In DNA, the CDR3 is TGTGCCAGCAGCCTATCTGGGACAGGGACTGAAAAACTGTTTTTT. It specifies CASSLSGTGTEKLFF.

The sample holds a few counts of this clonotype. The rearrangement links TRBV4-2 to TRBJ1-2; 9 nucleotides align to TRBD1. CDR1 is LGHNA, CDR2 YNFKEQ, per germline. CDR3 length: 16 residues. Unmatched junction bases numbered 5, after V lost 0 bases and J lost 3 bases. The CDR3 loop is CASSQDRDRVDYGYTF. Written as DNA, the CDR3 is TGTGCCAGCAGCCAAGATAGGGACAGGGTCGACTATGGCTACACCTTC.

In its sample, this clonotype was seen a few times. The chain is built from TRBV6-2 or TRBV6-3 and TRBJ2-7; 7 positions agree with TRBD2. Germline V CDR1 and CDR2: MNHEY, SVGEGT. J was trimmed by 0 bases and V by 2 bases; bases with no gene match: 28. The CDR3 sequence is 23 residues long. In nucleotides, the CDR3 is TGTGCCAGCAGTTACCGATTTCTGGGGGTCTACCCGATGCTAGCGGTGAACTCCTACGAGCAGTACTTC. It is translated as CASSYRFLGVYPMLAVNSYEQYF.

CDR3 sequence: CASSLRLATPPDPPYF. CDR3 bases: TGTGCCAGCAGCTTAAGACTGGCGACCCCACCAGATCCACCGTACTTC. The chain links TRBV7-2 to TRBJ2-5; D is undetermined. Per the germline V gene, CDR1 is SGHTA and CDR2 is FQGNSA. The V and J ends lost 2 bases and 13 bases respectively, with 26 bases between them. There are 16 residues in the CDR3.

V usage is TRBV20-1 and J usage is TRBJ2-1; no clear D gene. V gave up 0 bases and J gave up 6 bases, with 12 bases separating them. This CDR3 is built from 14 residues. Germline values: CDR1 DFQATT, CDR2 SNEGSKA (reference sequence). CDR3 coding DNA: TGCAGTGCTAGAGATAGGGTAGCTAGCAATGAGCAGTTCTTC. This sequence encodes CSARDRVASNEQFF.

The chain carries TRBV7-9 and TRBJ2-1, with 9 bases aligning to TRBD1. CDR1 and CDR2 (germline): SEHNR, FQNEAQ (reference sequence). The CDR3 extends over 15 amino acids. V lost 2 bases to trimming and J lost 10 bases; unmatched junction nucleotides: 9. CDR3 bases: TGTGCCAGCAGCTTAACGGGACAGGGAATCTACGAGCAGTTCTTC. This gives the protein CASSLTGQGIYEQFF.

This clonotype has a handful of counts. J is TRBJ2-3 and V is TRBV21-1; TRBD2 is the table's D call and was not checked against the DNA. TRBV21-1 has pseudogene status. CDR3 size: 16 residues. In DNA, the CDR3 is TGTGCCAGCAGCAAAGCACTAGCGGGAGACAAGAATACGCAGTATTTT. Its protein product is CASSKALAGDKNTQYF.